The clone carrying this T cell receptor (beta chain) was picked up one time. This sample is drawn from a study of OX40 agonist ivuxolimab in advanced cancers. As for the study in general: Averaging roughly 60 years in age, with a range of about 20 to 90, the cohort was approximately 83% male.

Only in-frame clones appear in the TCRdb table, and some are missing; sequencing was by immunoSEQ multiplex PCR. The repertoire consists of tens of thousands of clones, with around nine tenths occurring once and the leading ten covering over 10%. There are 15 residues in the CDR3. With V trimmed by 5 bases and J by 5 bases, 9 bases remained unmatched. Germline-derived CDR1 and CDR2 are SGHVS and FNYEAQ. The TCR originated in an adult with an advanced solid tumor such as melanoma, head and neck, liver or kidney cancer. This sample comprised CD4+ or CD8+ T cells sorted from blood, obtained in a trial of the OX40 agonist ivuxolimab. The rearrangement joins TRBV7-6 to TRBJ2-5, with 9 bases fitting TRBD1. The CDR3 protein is CASSPGDRAFETQYF. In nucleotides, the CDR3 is TGTGCCAGCAGCCCAGGGGACAGGGCTTTTGAGACCCAGTACTTC. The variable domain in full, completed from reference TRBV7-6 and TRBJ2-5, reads GAGVSQSPRYKVTKRGQDVALRCDPISGHVSLYWYRQALGQGPEFLTYFNYEAQQDKSGLPNDRFSAERPEGSISTLTIQRTEQRDSAMYRCASSPGDRAFETQYFGPGTRLLVL.